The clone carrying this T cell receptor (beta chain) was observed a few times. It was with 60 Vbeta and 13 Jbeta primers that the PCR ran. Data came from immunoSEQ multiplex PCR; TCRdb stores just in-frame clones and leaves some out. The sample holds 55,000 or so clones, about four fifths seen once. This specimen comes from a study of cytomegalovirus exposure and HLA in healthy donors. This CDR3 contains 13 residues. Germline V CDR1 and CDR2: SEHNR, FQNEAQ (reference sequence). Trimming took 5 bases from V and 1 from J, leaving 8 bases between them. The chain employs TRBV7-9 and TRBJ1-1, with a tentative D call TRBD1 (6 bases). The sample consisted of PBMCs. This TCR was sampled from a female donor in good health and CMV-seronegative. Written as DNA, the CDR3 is TGTGCCAGCAGCAAAGGGGGGAACACTGAAGCTTTCTTT. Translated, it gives CASSKGGNTEAFF. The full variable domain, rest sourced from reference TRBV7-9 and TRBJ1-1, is DTGVSQNPRHKITKRGQNVTFRCDPISEHNRLYWYRQTLGQGPEFLTYFQNEAQLEKSRLLSDRFSAERPKGSFSTLEIQRTEQGDSAMYLCASSKGGNTEAFFGQGTRLTVV.